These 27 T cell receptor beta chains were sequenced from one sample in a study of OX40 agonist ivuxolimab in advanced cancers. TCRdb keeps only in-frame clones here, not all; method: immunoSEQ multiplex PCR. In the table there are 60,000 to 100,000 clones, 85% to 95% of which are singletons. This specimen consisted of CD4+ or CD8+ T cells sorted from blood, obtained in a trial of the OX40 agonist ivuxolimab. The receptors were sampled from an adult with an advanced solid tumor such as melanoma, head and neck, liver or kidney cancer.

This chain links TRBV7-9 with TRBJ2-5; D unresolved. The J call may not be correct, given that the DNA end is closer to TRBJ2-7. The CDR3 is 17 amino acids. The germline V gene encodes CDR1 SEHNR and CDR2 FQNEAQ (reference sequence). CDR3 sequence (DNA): TGTGCCAGCAGCTCAGCCCACGACAAGGCTTGGACCTACGAGCAGTACTTC. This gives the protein CASSSAHDKAWTYEQYF.

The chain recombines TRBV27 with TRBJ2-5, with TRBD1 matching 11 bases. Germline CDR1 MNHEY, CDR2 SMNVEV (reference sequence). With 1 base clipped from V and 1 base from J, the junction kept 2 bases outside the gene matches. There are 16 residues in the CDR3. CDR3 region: CASSLWGTGGQETQYF. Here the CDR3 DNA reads TGTGCCAGCAGTTTATGGGGGACAGGGGGCCAAGAGACCCAGTACTTC.

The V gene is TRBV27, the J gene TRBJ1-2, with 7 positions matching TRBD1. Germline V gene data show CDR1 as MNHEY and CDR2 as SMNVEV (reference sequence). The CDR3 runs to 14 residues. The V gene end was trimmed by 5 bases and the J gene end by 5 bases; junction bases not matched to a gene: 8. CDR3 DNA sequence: TGTGCCAGCAGTCCCCCCGGGACAGATTATGGCTACACCTTC. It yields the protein CASSPPGTDYGYTF.

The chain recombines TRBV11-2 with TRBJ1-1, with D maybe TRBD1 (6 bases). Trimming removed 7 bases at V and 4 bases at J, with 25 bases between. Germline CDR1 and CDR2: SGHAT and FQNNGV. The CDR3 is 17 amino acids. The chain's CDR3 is CASTSWDLGAAGTEAFF. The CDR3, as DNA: TGTGCCAGCACATCATGGGATCTGGGGGCCGCGGGCACTGAAGCTTTCTTT.

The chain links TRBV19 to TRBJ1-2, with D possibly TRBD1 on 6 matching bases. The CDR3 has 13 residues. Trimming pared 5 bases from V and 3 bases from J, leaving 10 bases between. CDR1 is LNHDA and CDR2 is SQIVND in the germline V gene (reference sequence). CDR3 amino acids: CASSVGTYYGYTF. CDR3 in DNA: TGTGCCAGTAGTGTCGGGACATACTATGGCTACACCTTC. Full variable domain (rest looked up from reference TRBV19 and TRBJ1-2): DGGITQSPKYLFRKEGQNVTLSCEQNLNHDAMYWYRQDPGQGLRLIYYSQIVNDFQKGDIAEGYSVSREKKESFPLTVTSAQKNPTAFYLCASSVGTYYGYTFGSGTRLTVV.

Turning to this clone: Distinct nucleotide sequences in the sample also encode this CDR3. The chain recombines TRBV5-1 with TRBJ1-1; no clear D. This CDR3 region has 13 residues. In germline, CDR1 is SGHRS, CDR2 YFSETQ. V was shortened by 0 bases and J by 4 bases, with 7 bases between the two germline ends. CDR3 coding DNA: TGCGCCAGCAGCTTGGTCGGAACCACTGAAGCTTTCTTT. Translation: CASSLVGTTEAFF.

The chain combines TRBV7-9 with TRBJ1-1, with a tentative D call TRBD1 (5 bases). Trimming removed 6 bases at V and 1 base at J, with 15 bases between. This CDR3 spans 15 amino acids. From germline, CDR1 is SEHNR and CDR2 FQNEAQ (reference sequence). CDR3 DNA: TGTGCCAGCAGACGACCCGGGGGACCGAACACTGAAGCTTTCTTT. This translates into CASRRPGGPNTEAFF.

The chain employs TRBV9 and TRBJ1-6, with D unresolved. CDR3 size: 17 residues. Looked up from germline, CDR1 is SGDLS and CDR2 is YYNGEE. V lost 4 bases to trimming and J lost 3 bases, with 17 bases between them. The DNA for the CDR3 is TGTGCCAGCAGCCCAGTGGAGGGAAGGAACTATAATTCACCCCTCCACTTT. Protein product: CASSPVEGRNYNSPLHF.

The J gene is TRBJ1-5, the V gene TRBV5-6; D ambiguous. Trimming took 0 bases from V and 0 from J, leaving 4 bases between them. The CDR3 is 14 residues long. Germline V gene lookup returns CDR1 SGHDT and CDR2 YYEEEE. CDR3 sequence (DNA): TGTGCCAGCAGCTTGGGATATAGCAATCAGCCCCAGCATTTT. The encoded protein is CASSLGYSNQPQHF.

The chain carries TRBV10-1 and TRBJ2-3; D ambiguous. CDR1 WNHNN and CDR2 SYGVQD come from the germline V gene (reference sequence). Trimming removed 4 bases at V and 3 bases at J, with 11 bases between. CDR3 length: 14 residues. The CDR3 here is CASSARASTDTQYF. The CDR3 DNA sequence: TGCGCCAGCAGTGCTCGGGCTTCAACAGATACGCAGTATTTT.

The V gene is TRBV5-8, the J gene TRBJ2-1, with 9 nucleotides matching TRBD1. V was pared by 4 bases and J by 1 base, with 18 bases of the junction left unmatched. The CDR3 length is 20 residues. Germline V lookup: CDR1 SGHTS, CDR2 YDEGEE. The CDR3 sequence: CASSGWDRVGASGSYNEQFF. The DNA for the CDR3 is TGTGCCAGCAGCGGGTGGGACAGGGTCGGAGCGTCTGGGTCCTACAATGAGCAGTTCTTC. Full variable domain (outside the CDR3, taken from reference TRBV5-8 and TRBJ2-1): EAGVTQSPTHLIKTRGQQATLRCSPISGHTSVYWYQQALGLGLQFLLWYDEGEERNRGNFPPRFSGRQFPNYSSELNVNALELEDSALYLCASSGWDRVGASGSYNEQFFGPGTRLTVL.

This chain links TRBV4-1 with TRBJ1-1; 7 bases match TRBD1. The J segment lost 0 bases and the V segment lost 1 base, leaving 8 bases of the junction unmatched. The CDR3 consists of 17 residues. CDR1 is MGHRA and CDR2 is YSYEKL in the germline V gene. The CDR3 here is CASSQVEGAWMNTEAFF. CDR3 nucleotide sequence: TGCGCCAGCAGCCAAGTCGAGGGGGCTTGGATGAACACTGAAGCTTTCTTT.

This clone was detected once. The CDR3 spells CASSSPERNEKLFF. In DNA, the CDR3 is TGTGCCAGCAGCTCCCCGGAAAGGAATGAAAAACTGTTTTTT. The chain uses TRBV7-9 and TRBJ1-4; D uncertain. Trimming removed 4 bases at V and 5 bases at J, with 11 bases between. CDR3 length: 14 amino acids. The germline V gene encodes CDR1 SEHNR and CDR2 FQNEAQ (reference sequence).

CDR3 sequence (DNA): TGTGCCAGCAGCAGCCCCGGTGTTGGCTCACCCCTCCACTTT. This translates into CASSSPGVGSPLHF. The J gene is TRBJ1-6, the V gene TRBV7-6; D not certain. V was pared by 5 bases and J by 10 bases, with 15 bases between. Germline-derived CDR1 and CDR2 are SGHVS and FNYEAQ. The CDR3 contains 14 residues.

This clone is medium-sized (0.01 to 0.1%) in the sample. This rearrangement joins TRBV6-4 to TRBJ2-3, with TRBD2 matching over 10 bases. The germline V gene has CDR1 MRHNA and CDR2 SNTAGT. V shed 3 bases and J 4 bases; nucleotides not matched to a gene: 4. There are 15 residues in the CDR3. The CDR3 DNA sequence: TGTGCCAGCAGTGAGGAGCGGGGGGGGCCAGATACGCAGTATTTT. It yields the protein CASSEERGGPDTQYF.

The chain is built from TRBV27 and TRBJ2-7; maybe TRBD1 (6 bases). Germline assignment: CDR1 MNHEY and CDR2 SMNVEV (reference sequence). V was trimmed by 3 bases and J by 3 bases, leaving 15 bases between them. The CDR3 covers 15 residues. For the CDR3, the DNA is TGTGCCAGCAGTTTCGTACAGGGTGAGGGCTACGAGCAGTACTTC. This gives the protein CASSFVQGEGYEQYF.

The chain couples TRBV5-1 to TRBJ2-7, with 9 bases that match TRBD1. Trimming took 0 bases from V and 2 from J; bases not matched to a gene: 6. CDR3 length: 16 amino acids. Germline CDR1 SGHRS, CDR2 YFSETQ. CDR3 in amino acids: CASSLVGTGTPYEQYF. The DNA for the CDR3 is TGCGCCAGCAGCTTGGTGGGGACAGGGACCCCCTACGAGCAGTACTTC.

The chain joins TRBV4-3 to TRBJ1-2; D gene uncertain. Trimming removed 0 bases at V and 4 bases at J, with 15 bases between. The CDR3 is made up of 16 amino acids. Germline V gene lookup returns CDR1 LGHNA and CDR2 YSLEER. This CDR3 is CASSQDIDGPGYGYTF. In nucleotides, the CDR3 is TGCGCCAGCAGCCAAGATATTGACGGGCCAGGCTATGGCTACACCTTC.

The CDR3 sequence is CATLRGENEKLFF. Here the CDR3 DNA reads TGCGCCACTCTCAGGGGCGAGAATGAAAAACTGTTTTTT. The rearrangement links TRBV10-2 to TRBJ1-4, with D perhaps matching TRBD1 (6 bases). Between the trimmed V and J ends, which lost 10 bases and 5 bases, there was a span of 14 bases. This CDR3 comprises 13 residues. Germline-derived CDR1 and CDR2 are WSHSY and SAAADI.

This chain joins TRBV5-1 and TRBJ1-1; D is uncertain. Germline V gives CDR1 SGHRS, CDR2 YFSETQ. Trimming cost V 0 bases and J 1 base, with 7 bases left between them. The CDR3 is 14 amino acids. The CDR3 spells CASSLASQNTEAFF. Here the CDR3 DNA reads TGCGCCAGCAGCTTGGCCAGTCAGAACACTGAAGCTTTCTTT.

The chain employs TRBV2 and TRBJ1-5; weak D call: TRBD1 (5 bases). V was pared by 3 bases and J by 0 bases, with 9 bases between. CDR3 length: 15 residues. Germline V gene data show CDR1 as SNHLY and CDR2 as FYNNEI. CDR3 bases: TGTGCCAGCAGTGACGCCAGGGATAGCAATCAGCCCCAGCATTTT. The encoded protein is CASSDARDSNQPQHF.

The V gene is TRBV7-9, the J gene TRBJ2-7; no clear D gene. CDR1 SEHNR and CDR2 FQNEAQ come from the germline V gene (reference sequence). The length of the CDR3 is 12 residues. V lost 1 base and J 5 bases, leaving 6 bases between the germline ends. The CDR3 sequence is CASSLVTDEQYF. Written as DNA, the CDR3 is TGTGCCAGCAGCTTAGTAACGGACGAGCAGTACTTC.

The CDR3 sequence is CASSLRVGLSYGYTF. The CDR3 nucleotides are TGTGCCAGCAGCCTCCGAGTTGGGTTATCCTATGGCTACACCTTC. This rearrangement joins TRBV11-2 to TRBJ1-2; no clear D. The germline V and J ends were trimmed by 5 bases and 4 bases, with 17 bases remaining between them. Looked up from germline, CDR1 is SGHAT and CDR2 is FQNNGV. The length of the CDR3 is 15 residues.

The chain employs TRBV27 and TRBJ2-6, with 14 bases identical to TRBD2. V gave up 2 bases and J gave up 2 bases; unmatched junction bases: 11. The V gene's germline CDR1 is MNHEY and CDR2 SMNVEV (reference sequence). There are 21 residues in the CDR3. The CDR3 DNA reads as TGTGCCAGCAGTTTAATAGGGACTAGCGGGGGCCCCTTAGCTGGGGCCAACGTCCTGACTTTC. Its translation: CASSLIGTSGGPLAGANVLTF.

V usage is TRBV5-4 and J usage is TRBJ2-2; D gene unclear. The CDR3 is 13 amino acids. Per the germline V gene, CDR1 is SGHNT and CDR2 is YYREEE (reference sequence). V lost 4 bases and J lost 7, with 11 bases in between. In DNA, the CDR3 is TGTGCCAGCAGCCCCTGGGTCAGCGGGGAGCTGTTTTTT. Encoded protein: CASSPWVSGELFF.

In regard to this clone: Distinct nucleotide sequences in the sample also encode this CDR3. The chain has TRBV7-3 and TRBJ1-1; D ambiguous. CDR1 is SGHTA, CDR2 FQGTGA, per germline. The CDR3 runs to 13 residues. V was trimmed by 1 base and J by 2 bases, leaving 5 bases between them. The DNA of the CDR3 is TGTGCCAGCAGCTTAAGGGGTAACACTGAAGCTTTCTTT. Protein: CASSLRGNTEAFF.

The CDR3 nucleotides read TGTGCCAGCAGCTTGTCGGGGATGGCTGAAGCTTTCTTT. Protein: CASSLSGMAEAFF. The chain uses TRBV5-6 and TRBJ1-1; D gene unclear. Trimming removed 1 base at V and 6 bases at J, with 10 bases between. There are 13 residues in the CDR3. Germline V CDR1 and CDR2: SGHDT, YYEEEE.